One and the same sample provided the 21 T cell receptor beta chains below, sequenced in a study of monozygotic twins with inflammatory bowel disease. TCRdb re-called the 5' RACE reads and shows each CDR3 protein once, DNA omitted. This repertoire includes about 210,000 distinct CDR3 sequences. Material: blood. Receptors originate from a human donor with ulcerative colitis or Crohn's disease, or a healthy co-twin of an affected twin (not recorded which).

The chain joins TRBV25-1 to TRBJ2-3. In germline, CDR1 is MGHDK, CDR2 SYGVNS. This CDR3 spans 14 amino acids. CDR3: CASMDRLSTDTQYF. Variable domain in full (rest from reference TRBV25-1 and TRBJ2-3): EADIYQTPRYLVIGTGKKITLECSQTMGHDKMYWYQQDPGMELHLIHYSYGVNSTEKGDLSSESTVSRIRTEHFPLTLESARPSHTSQYLCASMDRLSTDTQYFGPGTRLTVL.

This sequence joins TRBV20-1 and TRBJ1-1. The CDR3 is 16 residues long. Germline CDR1 and CDR2: DFQATT and SNEGSKA (reference sequence). CDR3 amino acids: CSAIRTSTSMNTEAFF.

The chain employs TRBV27 and TRBJ1-1; the D call of TRBD1 rests on TCRdb alone, since no DNA is present to check it. The CDR3 consists of 15 residues. Germline V gene data show CDR1 as MNHEY and CDR2 as SMNVEV (reference sequence). The CDR3: CASKYRVGGGTEAFF.

The J gene is TRBJ1-2, the V gene TRBV6-5; checking the TCRdb D call of TRBD1 is not possible without DNA. This CDR3 has 13 amino acids. The germline V gene has CDR1 MNHEY and CDR2 SVGAGI. The CDR3 loop is CASRLTGNYGYTF.

The chain links TRBV7-8 to TRBJ1-4; there is no DNA to check the TCRdb D call of TRBD1. Germline values: CDR1 SGHVS, CDR2 FQNEAQ. The CDR3 is 12 residues long. The CDR3 region is CASSLEGEKLFF.

The CDR3 is CASSPGAGADTQYF. V gene TRBV7-9 combines with J gene TRBJ2-3; absent DNA, TCRdb's TRBD1 call cannot be checked. Germline CDR1 is SEHNR and CDR2 is FQNEAQ (reference sequence). The CDR3 length is 14 residues.

The V and J genes are TRBV20-1 and TRBJ2-5; as DNA is missing, the TRBD2 call by TCRdb cannot be tested. Germline-derived CDR1 and CDR2 are DFQATT and SNEGSKA (reference sequence). The CDR3 extends over 15 amino acids. The CDR3 region is CSAPTPIRRGETQYF.

This chain links TRBV3-1 with TRBJ2-7; TCRdb outputs TRBD1, but without DNA this stays unchecked. The CDR3 length is 15 residues. Germline V gene sequence: CDR1 LGHDT, CDR2 YNNKEL (reference sequence). The chain's CDR3 is CASSQGGRTSYEQYF.

The chain is built from TRBV24-1 and TRBJ1-4; TCRdb's assignment of TRBD1 cannot be checked, as there is no DNA. The CDR3 sequence is 13 residues long. From germline, CDR1 is KGHDR and CDR2 SFDVKD. This CDR3 is CATSDSRTEKLFF.

V is TRBV5-1 and J is TRBJ2-3; TCRdb selects TRBD1, and the lack of DNA leaves this call unchecked. Germline V gene lookup returns CDR1 SGHRS and CDR2 YFSETQ. This CDR3 contains 15 residues. The CDR3 sequence is CASTRDSSSTDTQYF.

This rearrangement joins TRBV12-3 or TRBV12-4 to TRBJ2-7; TCRdb designates TRBD1, a call that cannot be tested without DNA. CDR3 length: 13 residues. This CDR3 reads CASSRETGQGWYF.

The V and J genes are TRBV7-2 and TRBJ1-3. The CDR3 consists of 15 residues. Germline V gives CDR1 SGHTA, CDR2 FQGNSA. The CDR3 sequence is CASSWSQGSGNTIYF.

This sequence joins TRBV18 and TRBJ2-1. The CDR3 totals 15 residues. Germline V lookup: CDR1 KGHSH, CDR2 LQKENI. The chain's CDR3 is CASSPAGAEADEQFF. The full variable domain, its missing parts supplied by reference TRBV18 and TRBJ2-1, is NAGVMQNPRHLVRRRGQEARLRCSPMKGHSHVYWYRQLPEEGLKFMVYLQKENIIDESGMPKERFSAEFPKEGPSILRIQQVVRGDSAAYFCASSPAGAEADEQFFGPGTRLTVL.

The CDR3 loop reads CASSWQGGEKLFF. The chain employs TRBV27 and TRBJ1-4. Germline loops: CDR1 MNHEY, CDR2 SMNVEV (reference sequence). The CDR3 spans 13 residues.

This chain joins TRBV10-1 and TRBJ2-1; the D call of TRBD1 rests on TCRdb alone, since no DNA is present to check it. This CDR3 contains 16 residues. Germline loops: CDR1 WNHNN, CDR2 SYGVQD (reference sequence). The CDR3 loop reads CASNQAGTSGNNEQFF.

The rearrangement links TRBV20-1 to TRBJ1-5; without DNA, the TCRdb call of TRBD1 cannot be checked. CDR1 DFQATT and CDR2 SNEGSKA come from the germline V gene (reference sequence). The CDR3 loop spans 14 amino acids. CDR3 amino acids: CSAASGPAYQPQHF.

The chain couples TRBV4-1 to TRBJ2-5; the D call from TCRdb, TRBD1, cannot be confirmed without DNA. The CDR3 covers 16 residues. Germline CDR1 is MGHRA and CDR2 is YSYEKL. CDR3 residues: CASSQVTGLNQETQYF.

The chain uses TRBV6-5 and TRBJ2-3; TCRdb's D gene call, TRBD1, goes unchecked for lack of DNA. From germline, CDR1 is MNHEY and CDR2 SVGAGI. There are 17 residues in the CDR3. The CDR3 loop is CASSYSTGGDPTDTQYF.

The chain employs TRBV7-8 and TRBJ2-3; TCRdb designates TRBD1, a call that cannot be tested without DNA. There are 14 residues in the CDR3. Germline-derived CDR1 and CDR2 are SGHVS and FQNEAQ. The CDR3 region is CASSSERGVDTQYF. Filled out from reference TRBV7-8 and TRBJ2-3, the complete variable domain reads GAGVSQSPRYKVAKRGQDVALRCDPISGHVSLFWYQQALGQGPEFLTYFQNEAQLDKSGLPSDRFFAERPEGSVSTLKIQRTQQEDSAVYLCASSSERGVDTQYFGPGTRLTVL.

The chain combines TRBV2 with TRBJ1-5; TCRdb's D call of TRBD1 is untestable without DNA. The CDR3 has 14 amino acids. Per germline, CDR1 SNHLY and CDR2 FYNNEI. The CDR3 sequence is CATRTGYSNQPQHF.

The chain has TRBV3-1 and TRBJ2-4; TCRdb's assignment of TRBD1 cannot be checked, as there is no DNA. This CDR3 has 12 amino acids. CDR1 and CDR2 from the germline V gene are LGHDT and YNNKEL (reference sequence). This CDR3 is CASSQAWDSLYF. The whole variable domain, remainder taken from reference TRBV3-1 and TRBJ2-4, is DTAVSQTPKYLVTQMGNDKSIKCEQNLGHDTMYWYKQDSKKFLKIMFSYNNKELIINETVPNRFSPKSPDKAHLNLHINSLELGDSAVYFCASSQAWDSLYFGAGTRLSVL.